This TCR beta chain emerged from a study of CD8+CD57+ T cells in acquired aplastic anemia. Study-level background: When averaged, DNA from sorted CD4+ and CD8+ cells came to 3 to 3.5 ug.

This CDR3 is 14 amino acids long. CDR1 and CDR2 from the germline V gene are SGHTA and FQGNSA. V gave up 5 bases and J gave up 3 bases; unmatched junction bases: 6. This clonotype was seen a few times. Its antigen is currently unknown. Study results and limitations: CD8+ Simpson's diversity in patients was not significantly different from that in controls. Patients and controls had in common fewer than 30 CD8+ CDR3 sequences.

The template for TCR beta VDJ and CDR3 sequence profiling was genomic DNA. One entry per CDR3 protein results from TCRdb running MiXCR on the reads. The table records just over 450,000 distinct CDR3 sequences, 25% to 40% of them present only once. All sequencing subjects had displayed CD8+CD57+ cell expansion on flow cytometry. Severe acquired aplastic anemia affected all patients. V and J are TRBV7-2 and TRBJ2-7; 8 bases are shared with TRBD2. The specimen was sorted CD4+, CD8+, or CD8+CD57+ T cells (not recorded which) from PBMCs. The receptor comes from a human donor with aplastic anemia. The CDR3 region is CASSPGTSNYEQYF. The CDR3 nucleotides read TGTGCCAGCAGCCCCGGGACTAGTAACTACGAGCAGTACTTC.